The source of this T cell receptor beta chain is a study of shared clonotypes between healthy human individuals. Points from the study as a whole: Investigators expected sequencing depth to affect clonotype sharing among donors.

This CDR3 comprises 15 residues. Per germline, CDR1 MDHEN and CDR2 SYDVKM. The germline V and J ends were trimmed by 6 bases and 3 bases, with 18 bases remaining between them. For every subset, genomic DNA was evenly distributed across several immunoSEQ plates. Generated by immunoSEQ multiplex PCR, the TCRdb table keeps only in-frame clones and is missing some. This table has about 2 million clones, approximately 94% appearing once. Naivety among CD8 cells was defined by CD45RO negativity and positive CCR7 selection, thereby excluding terminally differentiated effector memory CD45RA+ cells. In the case of this clone: What it binds is unknown.

Sequencing was done on a sample of naive CD8+ T cells sorted from blood. The source of this sequence is a man aged 18 to 29 in good health. The J gene is TRBJ2-7, the V gene TRBV28, with a tentative D call TRBD2 (6 bases). The DNA for the CDR3 is TGTGCCAGCAGGGATGAGAGGGAGGTGAGCTACGAGCAGTACTTC. Its protein is CASRDEREVSYEQYF.